The sequence of this TCR beta chain was determined in a study of blood T cell repertoires in COVID-19. In the study overall: Whether acute or convalescent, the COVID-19 samples came from the United States, Italy and Spain. Sample material is recorded as cDNA or gDNA derived from T cells, B-cell-depleted T cells, or PBMCs.

Methods used by the authors: Nucleated cell counts were estimated from reference gene primer amplification. Produced via immunoSEQ multiplex PCR; TCRdb's table is partial and in-frame only. V, J and clone size were drawn from that table, and D and trimming were deduced from the DNA. The sample lists more than 95,000 clones; approximately 83% were seen once. Per the germline V gene, CDR1 is SGHAT and CDR2 is FQNNGV. The V gene lost 1 base and the J gene lost 7 bases, with 13 bases spanning the gap. The CDR3 totals 14 residues. The specimen sequenced was peripheral blood. The rearrangement joins TRBV11-2 to TRBJ2-5; D gene unclear. This sequence originates from a woman aged 80 or over with acute or convalescent COVID-19. In DNA form, the CDR3 reads TGTGCCAGCAGCTTAGGGCGGCTGTCCGGGACCCAGTACTTC. This sequence encodes CASSLGRLSGTQYF.